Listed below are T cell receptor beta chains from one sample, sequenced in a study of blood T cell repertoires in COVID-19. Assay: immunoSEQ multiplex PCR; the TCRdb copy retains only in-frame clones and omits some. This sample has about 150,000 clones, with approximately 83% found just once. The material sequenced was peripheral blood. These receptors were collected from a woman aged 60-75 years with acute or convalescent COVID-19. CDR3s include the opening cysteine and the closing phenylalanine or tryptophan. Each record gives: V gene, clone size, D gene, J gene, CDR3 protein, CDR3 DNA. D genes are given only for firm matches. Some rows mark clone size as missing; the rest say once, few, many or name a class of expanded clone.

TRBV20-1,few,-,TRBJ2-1,CSASFMSSYNEQFF,TGCAGTGCTAGTTTTATGAGCTCCTACAATGAGCAGTTCTTC
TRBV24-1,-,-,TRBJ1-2,CATSDPVYGYTF,TGTGCCACCAGTGATCCTGTATATGGCTACACCTTC
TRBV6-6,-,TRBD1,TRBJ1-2,CASTSAGGNYGYTF,TGTGCCAGCACTTCGGCAGGGGGCAATTATGGCTACACCTTC
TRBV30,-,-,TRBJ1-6,CAWSRDISSPLHF,TGTGCCTGGAGTAGGGACATTTCTTCACCCCTCCACTTT
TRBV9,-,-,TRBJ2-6,CASSIKSSGANVLTF,TGTGCCAGCAGCATTAAGAGCTCTGGGGCCAACGTCCTGACTTTC
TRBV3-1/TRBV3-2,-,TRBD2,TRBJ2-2,CASSLLAGGPNTGELFF,TGTGCCAGCAGCCTCCTAGCGGGGGGGCCGAACACCGGGGAGCTGTTTTTT
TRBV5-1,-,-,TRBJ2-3,CASRPTGILTDTQYF,TGCGCCAGCAGGCCGACAGGAATCCTCACAGATACGCAGTATTTT
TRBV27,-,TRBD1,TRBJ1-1,CASSSASRQGQAFF,TGTGCCAGCAGTTCCGCATCCAGACAGGGTCAAGCTTTCTTT
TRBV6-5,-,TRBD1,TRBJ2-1,CASSRGTGGNEQFF,TGTGCCAGCAGCCGGGGGACAGGGGGGAATGAGCAGTTCTTC
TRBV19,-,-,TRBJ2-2,CASSKTAGELFF,TGTGCCAGTAGTAAGACAGCCGGGGAGCTGTTTTTT
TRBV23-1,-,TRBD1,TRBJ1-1,CASSQSPRGCVTEAFF,TGCGCCAGCAGTCAAAGTCCCAGGGGGTGCGTCACTGAAGCTTTCTTT
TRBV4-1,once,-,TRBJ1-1,CASSSYQGRDTEAFF,TGCGCCAGCAGTTCATATCAGGGGAGGGACACTGAAGCTTTCTTT
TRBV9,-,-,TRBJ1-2,CASSVDPGQPINYGYTF,TGTGCCAGCAGCGTAGACCCTGGACAGCCTATCAACTATGGCTACACCTTC
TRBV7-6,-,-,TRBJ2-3,CASSVDRGDTQYF,TGTGCCAGCAGCGTCGACAGAGGCGATACGCAGTATTTT
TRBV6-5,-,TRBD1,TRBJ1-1,CATLYRTGALAFF,TGTGCCACCCTCTACCGGACAGGGGCTTTGGCTTTCTTT
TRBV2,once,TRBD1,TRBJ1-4,CASSATGVPNEKLFF,TGTGCCAGCAGCGCGACAGGGGTCCCTAATGAAAAACTGTTTTTT
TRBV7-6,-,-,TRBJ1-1,CASSLFAGMNTEAFF,TGTGCCAGCAGCTTATTCGCAGGGATGAACACTGAAGCTTTCTTT
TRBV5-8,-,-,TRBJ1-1,CASSLVGRMNTEAFF,TGTGCCAGCAGCTTGGTGGGCAGAATGAACACTGAAGCTTTCTTT
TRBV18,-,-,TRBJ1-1,CASSPPTGPGHSMNTEAFF,TGTGCCAGCTCACCACCGACCGGCCCAGGGCACTCCATGAACACTGAAGCTTTCTTT
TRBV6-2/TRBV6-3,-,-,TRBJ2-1,CASSGVQPPGEQFF,TGTGCCAGCAGTGGGGTACAGCCACCGGGAGAGCAGTTCTTC
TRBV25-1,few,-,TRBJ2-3,CASSEFGIPTDTQYF,TGTGCCAGCAGTGAATTTGGCATACCAACAGATACGCAGTATTTT
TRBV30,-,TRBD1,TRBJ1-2,CAWRETGINYGYTF,TGTGCCTGGAGGGAGACAGGGATTAACTATGGCTACACCTTC
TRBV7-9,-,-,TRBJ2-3,CASSPTSSTDTQYF,TGTGCCAGCAGCCCGACATCAAGCACAGATACGCAGTATTTT
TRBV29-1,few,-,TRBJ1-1,CSVIGRRDTEAFF,TGCAGCGTGATCGGACGGCGGGACACTGAAGCTTTCTTT
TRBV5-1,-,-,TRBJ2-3,CASRLGGDTQYF,TGCGCCAGCAGATTAGGCGGGGATACGCAGTATTTT
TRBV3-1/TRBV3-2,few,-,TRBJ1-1,CASSPNTRNTEAFF,TGTGCCAGCAGCCCCAACACTAGGAACACTGAAGCTTTCTTT
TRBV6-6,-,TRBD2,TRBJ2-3,CGTAGGPNTQYF,TGTGGGACGGCGGGGGGGCCCAATACGCAGTATTTT
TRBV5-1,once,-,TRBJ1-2,CASSLDRDYGYTF,TGCGCCAGCAGCTTGGACAGGGATTATGGCTACACCTTC